This paragraph covers one T cell receptor (beta chain) sequence. Its antigen is currently not known. No much larger clone exists at a distance of one base, and base qualities are not known. The sample's time point, from its label and the paper: about 28 days (+/-7) after the second vaccine dose. AZD1222 recipients with second doses at about 4 weeks or about 12 weeks were pooled, because spike-specific TCR depth and breadth did not differ between schedules. Vaccinee samples came from UK trials COV001 and COV002, including a single-blind randomized controlled phase 2/3 trial of AZD1222 (ChAdOx1 nCoV-19) in healthy adults. Trial participant PBMC samples were collected at day 0 and day 28 after the second dose for TCRbeta chain sequencing. The CDR3 regions of human TCRbeta chains were subjected to immunosequencing. The original pipeline was this. Repertoire TCRs were matched against a reference library of SARS-CoV-2-specific TCRs generated with the MIRA antigen-specificity platform. Breadth was defined as the fraction of unique TCRs that were SARS-CoV-2-associated. Depth was defined as the fraction of total T cells that were SARS-CoV-2-associated. Using the MIRA data, each spike-specific TCR was mapped to the spike region that the TCR reacts to and placed in a CD4 or CD8 class. Log10-transformed breadth and depth values were compared by one-way ANOVA with Sidak's multiple comparisons tests. TCRdb took this table from immuneACCESS and kept in-frame rearrangements with V and J called. Such tables lack part of the clones; where checked against another copy, unresolved V genes explain under half of the gap, and the rest is unexplained. V and J calls and clone size are as listed in that table; D and trimming were resolved from the DNA. This sample comprises under 170,000 clones, more than 90% of them detected only once. About 3.3% of the sample belongs to the ten largest clones.

Inclusive of the bounding cysteine and phenylalanine, the CDR3 is 15 residues long. Only the CDR3 portion is preserved as DNA: 45 bases, with reading frame beginning at the first base. Trimming at the junction amounts to 2 bases on V and 7 bases on J, and the germline ends lie 12 bases apart. The germline V gene specifies ENHRY as CDR1 and SYGVKD as CDR2. These data originate in a study of T cell responses to AZD1222 COVID-19 vaccine (dated by TCRdb to the early 2020s). Study-level background: TCR sequencing was performed for some 250 trial participants, of whom around 200 were given two doses of AZD1222 and about 25 were given two doses of MenACWY control vaccine. Trial participants were enrolled by age into 18-55, 56-69 and 70-plus year subgroups, with about 150, 28 and 57 TCR-sequenced participants respectively.

Overall study results and their limits: Epitopes outside the regions mutated in the B.1.351 and B.1.1.7 variants were reportedly recognized by nearly half of the unique spike-specific TCRs. Most participants were white British and females outnumbered males, and the authors suggested that clonal diversity may have been underestimated. Because no day 14 peak-response samples were available, repertoires were characterized only after the peak T cell response. After two AZD1222 doses, spike-specific TCR breadth and depth were significantly higher than at day 0 and than in MenACWY recipients. In the small 56-69-year group, the increase in depth fell short of significance, most likely because of low power. Vaccine-associated CD4 TCRs spanned the whole spike protein, with dominant responses in regions 160-218 and 743-854. Conclusions about previously exposed vaccinees are limited because only a handful of AZD1222 recipients were SARS-CoV-2 seropositive at baseline.

Source: peripheral blood, taken 28 days after the second AZD1222 dose. This sequence originates from an adult who received the AZD1222 COVID-19 vaccine. The chain joins TRBV10-3 to TRBJ1-6; the D gene is perhaps TRBD1, on 5 matching bases. At the DNA level, the sequence is TGTGCCATCAGTGAGACAGGCAATGGGAATTCACCCCTCCACTTT. Its translation is CAISETGNGNSPLHF.